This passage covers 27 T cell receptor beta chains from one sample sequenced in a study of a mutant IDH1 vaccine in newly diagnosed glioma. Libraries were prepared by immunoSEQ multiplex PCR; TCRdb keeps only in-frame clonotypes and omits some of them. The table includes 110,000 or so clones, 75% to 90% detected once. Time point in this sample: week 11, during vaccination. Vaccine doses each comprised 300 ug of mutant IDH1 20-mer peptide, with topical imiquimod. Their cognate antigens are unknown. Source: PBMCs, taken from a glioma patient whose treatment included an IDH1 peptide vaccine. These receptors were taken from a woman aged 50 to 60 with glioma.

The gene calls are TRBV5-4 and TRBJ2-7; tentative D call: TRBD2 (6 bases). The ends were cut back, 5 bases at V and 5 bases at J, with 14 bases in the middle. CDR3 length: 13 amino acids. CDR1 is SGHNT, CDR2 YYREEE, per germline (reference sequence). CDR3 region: CASSPPGGDEQYF. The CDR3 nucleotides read TGTGCCAGCAGTCCGCCCGGGGGTGACGAGCAGTACTTC.

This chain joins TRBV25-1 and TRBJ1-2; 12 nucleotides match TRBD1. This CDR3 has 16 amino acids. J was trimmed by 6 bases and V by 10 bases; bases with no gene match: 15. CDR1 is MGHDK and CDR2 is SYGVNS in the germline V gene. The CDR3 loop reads CATIHPGTGGSDGYTF. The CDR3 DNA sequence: TGTGCCACTATTCACCCCGGGACAGGGGGCTCGGATGGCTACACCTTC.

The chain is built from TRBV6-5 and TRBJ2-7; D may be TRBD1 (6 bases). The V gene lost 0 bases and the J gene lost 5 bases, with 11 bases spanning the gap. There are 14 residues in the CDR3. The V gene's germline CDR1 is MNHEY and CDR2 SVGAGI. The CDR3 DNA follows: TGTGCCAGCAGTTACTCTGGTTCAGGGGACGAGCAGTACTTC. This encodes CASSYSGSGDEQYF.

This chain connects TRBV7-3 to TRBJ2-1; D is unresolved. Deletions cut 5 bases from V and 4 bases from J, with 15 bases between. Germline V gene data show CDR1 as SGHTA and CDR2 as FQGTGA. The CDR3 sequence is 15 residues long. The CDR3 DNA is TGTGCCAGCAGCCCGACGAGCGCGGATTACAATGAGCAGTTCTTC. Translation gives CASSPTSADYNEQFF.

The CDR3 reads CASSQLGTGDYEQYF. The DNA of the CDR3 is TGTGCCAGCAGCCAATTAGGGACAGGCGACTACGAGCAGTACTTC. The rearrangement uses TRBV16 and TRBJ2-7; TRBD1 matches 8 bases. This CDR3 has 15 residues. V lost 1 base to trimming and J lost 3 bases; unmatched junction nucleotides: 5. Germline assignment: CDR1 KGHSY and CDR2 FQNENV.

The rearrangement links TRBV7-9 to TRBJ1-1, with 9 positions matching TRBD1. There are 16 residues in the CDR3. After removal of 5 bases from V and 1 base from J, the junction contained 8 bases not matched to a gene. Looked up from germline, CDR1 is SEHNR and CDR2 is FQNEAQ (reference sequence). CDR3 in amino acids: CASSRQPTGGNTEAFF. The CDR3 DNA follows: TGTGCCAGCAGCCGACAACCGACAGGGGGGAACACTGAAGCTTTCTTT.

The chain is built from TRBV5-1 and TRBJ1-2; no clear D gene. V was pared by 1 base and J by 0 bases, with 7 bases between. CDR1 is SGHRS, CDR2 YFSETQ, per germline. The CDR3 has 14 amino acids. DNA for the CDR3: TGCGCCAGCAGCTTGCGGGCAGCTAACTATGGCTACACCTTC. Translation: CASSLRAANYGYTF.

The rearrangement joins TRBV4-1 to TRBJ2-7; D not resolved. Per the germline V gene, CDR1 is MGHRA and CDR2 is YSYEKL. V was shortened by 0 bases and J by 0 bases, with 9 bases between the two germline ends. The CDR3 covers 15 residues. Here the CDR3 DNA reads TGCGCCAGCAGCCAAGAAGGCAGCAGCTCCTACGAGCAGTACTTC. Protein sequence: CASSQEGSSSYEQYF.

The CDR3 reads CASSLAKLAGVETGELFF. As DNA, the CDR3 is TGTGCCAGCAGCTTGGCCAAACTAGCGGGAGTCGAGACCGGGGAGCTGTTTTTT. The chain carries TRBV5-4 and TRBJ2-2; 11 positions agree with TRBD2. Germline V lookup: CDR1 SGHNT, CDR2 YYREEE (reference sequence). The CDR3 covers 18 residues. Trimming cost V 0 bases and J 5 bases; bases outside gene matches: 9.

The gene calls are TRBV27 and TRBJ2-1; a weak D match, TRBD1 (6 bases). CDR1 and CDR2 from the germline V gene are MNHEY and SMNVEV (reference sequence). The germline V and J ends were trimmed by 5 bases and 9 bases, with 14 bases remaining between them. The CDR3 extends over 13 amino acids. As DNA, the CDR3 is TGTGCCAGCAGTCAGGGACACTACGGTGAGCAGTTCTTC. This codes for CASSQGHYGEQFF.

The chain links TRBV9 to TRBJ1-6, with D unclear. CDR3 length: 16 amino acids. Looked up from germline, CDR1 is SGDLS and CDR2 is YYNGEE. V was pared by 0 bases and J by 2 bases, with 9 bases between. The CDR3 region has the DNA TGTGCCAGCAGCGTAGAGGGCAGAACCTATAATTCACCCCTCCACTTT. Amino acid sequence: CASSVEGRTYNSPLHF.

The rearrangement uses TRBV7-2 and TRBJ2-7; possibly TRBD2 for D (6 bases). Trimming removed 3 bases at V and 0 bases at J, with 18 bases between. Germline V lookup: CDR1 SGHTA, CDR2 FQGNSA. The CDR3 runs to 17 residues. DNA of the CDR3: TGTGCCAGCAGCTTGAGGAAAGGCGGGATCCACTCCTACGAGCAGTACTTC. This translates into CASSLRKGGIHSYEQYF.

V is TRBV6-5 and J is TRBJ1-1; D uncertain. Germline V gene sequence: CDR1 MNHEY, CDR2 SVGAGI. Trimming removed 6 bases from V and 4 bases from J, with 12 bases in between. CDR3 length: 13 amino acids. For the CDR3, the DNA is TGTGCCAGCAGCCCGGGTCGGGGCACTGAAGCTTTCTTT. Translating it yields CASSPGRGTEAFF.

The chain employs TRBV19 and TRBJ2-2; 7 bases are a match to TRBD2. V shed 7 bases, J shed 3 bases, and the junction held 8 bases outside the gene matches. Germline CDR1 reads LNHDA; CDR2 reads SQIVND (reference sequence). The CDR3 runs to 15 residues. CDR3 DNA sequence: TGTGCCAGTAATCAGGCTAGCGGCCACACCGGGGAGCTGTTTTTT. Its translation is CASNQASGHTGELFF.

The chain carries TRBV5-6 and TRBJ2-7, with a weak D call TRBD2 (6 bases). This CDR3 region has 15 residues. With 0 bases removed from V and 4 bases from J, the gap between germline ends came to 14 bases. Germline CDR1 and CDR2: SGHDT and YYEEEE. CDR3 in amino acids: CASSLAGLTEYEQYF. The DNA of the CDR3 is TGTGCCAGCAGCTTGGCGGGACTTACAGAGTACGAGCAGTACTTC.

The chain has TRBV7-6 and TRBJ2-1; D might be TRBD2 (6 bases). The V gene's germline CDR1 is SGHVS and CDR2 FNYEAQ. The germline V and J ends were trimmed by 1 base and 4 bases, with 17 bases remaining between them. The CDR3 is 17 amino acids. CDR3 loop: CASSLDGLAWGYNEQFF. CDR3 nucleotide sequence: TGTGCCAGCAGCTTAGACGGGCTAGCGTGGGGGTACAATGAGCAGTTCTTC.

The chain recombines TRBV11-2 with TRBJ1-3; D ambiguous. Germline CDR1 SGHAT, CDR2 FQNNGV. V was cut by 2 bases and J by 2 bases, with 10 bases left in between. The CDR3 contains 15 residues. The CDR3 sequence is CASSLRSQAGNTIYF. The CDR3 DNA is TGTGCCAGCAGCTTAAGGTCTCAGGCTGGAAACACCATATATTTT.

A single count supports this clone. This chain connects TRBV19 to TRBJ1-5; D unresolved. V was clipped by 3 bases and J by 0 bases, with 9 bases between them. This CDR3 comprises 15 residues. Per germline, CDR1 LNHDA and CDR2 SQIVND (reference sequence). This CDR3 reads CASSIDGYSNQPQHF. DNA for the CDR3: TGTGCCAGTAGTATTGACGGTTATAGCAATCAGCCCCAGCATTTT.

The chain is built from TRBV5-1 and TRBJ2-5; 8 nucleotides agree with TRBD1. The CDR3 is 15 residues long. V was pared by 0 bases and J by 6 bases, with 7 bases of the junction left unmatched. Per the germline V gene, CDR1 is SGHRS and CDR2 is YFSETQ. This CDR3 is CASSLVGQGWKTQYF. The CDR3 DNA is TGCGCCAGCAGCTTGGTCGGACAGGGTTGGAAGACCCAGTACTTC.

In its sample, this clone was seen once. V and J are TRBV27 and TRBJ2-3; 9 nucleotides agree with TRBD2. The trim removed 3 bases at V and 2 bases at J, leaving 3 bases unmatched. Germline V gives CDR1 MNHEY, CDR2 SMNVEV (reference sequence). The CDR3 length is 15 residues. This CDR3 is CASSFQREATDTQYF. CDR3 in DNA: TGTGCCAGCAGTTTCCAGCGGGAGGCCACAGATACGCAGTATTTT.

Here the CDR3 reads CASSQGYTYEQYF. In DNA form, the CDR3 reads TGTGCCAGCTCACAGGGTTATACCTACGAGCAGTACTTC. This sequence joins TRBV18 and TRBJ2-7; D gene uncertain. This CDR3 contains 13 residues. V was shortened by 4 bases and J by 2 bases, with 9 bases between the two germline ends. In germline, CDR1 is KGHSH, CDR2 LQKENI.

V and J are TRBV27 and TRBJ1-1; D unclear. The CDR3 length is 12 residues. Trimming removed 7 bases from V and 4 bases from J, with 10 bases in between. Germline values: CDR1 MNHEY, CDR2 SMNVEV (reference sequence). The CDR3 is CASINSPTEAFF. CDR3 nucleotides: TGTGCCAGCATTAACAGTCCCACTGAAGCTTTCTTT.

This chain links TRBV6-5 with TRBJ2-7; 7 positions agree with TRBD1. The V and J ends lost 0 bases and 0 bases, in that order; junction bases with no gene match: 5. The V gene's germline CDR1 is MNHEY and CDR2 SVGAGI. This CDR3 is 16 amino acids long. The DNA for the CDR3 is TGTGCCAGCAGTTACTCGGTGGGACAGACCTCCTACGAGCAGTACTTC. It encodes CASSYSVGQTSYEQYF.

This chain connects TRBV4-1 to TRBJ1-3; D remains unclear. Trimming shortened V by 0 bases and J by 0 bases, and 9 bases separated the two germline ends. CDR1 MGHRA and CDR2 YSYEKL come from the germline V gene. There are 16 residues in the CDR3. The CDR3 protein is CASSQEPGRSGNTIYF. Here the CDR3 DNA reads TGCGCCAGCAGCCAAGAACCAGGCCGCTCTGGAAACACCATATATTTT.

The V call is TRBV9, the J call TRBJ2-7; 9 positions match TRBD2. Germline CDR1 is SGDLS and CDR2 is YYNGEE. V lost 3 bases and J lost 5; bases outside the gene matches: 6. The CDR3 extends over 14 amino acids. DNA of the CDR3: TGTGCCAGCAGCGCAAGCGGGAGGAGAGACGAGCAGTACTTC. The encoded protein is CASSASGRRDEQYF.

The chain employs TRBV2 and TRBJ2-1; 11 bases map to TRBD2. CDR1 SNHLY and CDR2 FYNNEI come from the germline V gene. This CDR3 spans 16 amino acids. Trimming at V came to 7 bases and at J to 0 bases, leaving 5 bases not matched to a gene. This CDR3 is CASTRLAGTSYNEQFF. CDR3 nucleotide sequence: TGTGCCAGCACCCGACTAGCGGGAACCTCCTACAATGAGCAGTTCTTC. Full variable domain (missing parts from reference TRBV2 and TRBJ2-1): EPEVTQTPSHQVTQMGQEVILRCVPISNHLYFYWYRQILGQKVEFLVSFYNNEISEKSEIFDDQFSVERPDGSNFTLKIRSTKLEDSAMYFCASTRLAGTSYNEQFFGPGTRLTVL.

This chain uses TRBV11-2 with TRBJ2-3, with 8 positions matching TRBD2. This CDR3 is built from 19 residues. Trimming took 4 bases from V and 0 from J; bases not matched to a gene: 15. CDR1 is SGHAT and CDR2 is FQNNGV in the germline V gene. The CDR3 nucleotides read TGTGCCAGCAGCTCTAAACCCGGATCTAGCGGGTCTAGCACAGATACGCAGTATTTT. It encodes CASSSKPGSSGSSTDTQYF.